These 6 T cell receptor beta chains were all obtained from the same sample, sequenced in a study of shared clonotypes between healthy human individuals. Clones were sequenced by immunoSEQ multiplex PCR, and TCRdb holds only the in-frame ones, with some missing. The sample yields some 2,000,000 clones, just under 95% seen once. CD45RO-negative CD8 cells positively selected for CCR7 made up the naive population, which excluded terminally differentiated effector memory CD45RA+ cells. Sequencing was done on a sample of naive CD8+ T cells sorted from blood. Receptors originate from a man in his late teens or twenties in good health.

J is TRBJ2-7 and V is TRBV7-2; TRBD1 aligns across 11 bases. With V trimmed by 4 bases and J by 3 bases, 2 bases remained unmatched. This CDR3 region has 14 residues. Germline assignment: CDR1 SGHTA and CDR2 FQGNSA. In DNA form, the CDR3 reads TGTGCCAGCAGCTGGGGACAGGGGGACTACGAGCAGTACTTC. Translation gives CASSWGQGDYEQYF.

This clone was counted once. The genes are TRBV18 and TRBJ2-1; 13 bases are a match to TRBD2. The germline V gene has CDR1 KGHSH and CDR2 LQKENI. The trim removed 3 bases at V and 3 bases at J, leaving 2 bases unmatched. This CDR3 comprises 16 residues. CDR3 sequence reads: CASSPGTSGNYNEQFF. The CDR3 DNA sequence: TGTGCCAGCTCACCTGGGACTAGCGGGAACTACAATGAGCAGTTCTTC.

The chain links TRBV10-1 to TRBJ1-1; 9 bases align to TRBD1. The CDR3 contains 15 residues. From germline, CDR1 is WNHNN and CDR2 SYGVQD (reference sequence). V lost 0 bases, J lost 1 base, and 0 bases stayed unmatched. The CDR3 DNA reads TGCGCCAGCAGTGAGTCGGACAGGGGGAACACTGAAGCTTTCTTT. Protein sequence: CASSESDRGNTEAFF.

The table lists this clone with a count of one. The chain uses TRBV19 and TRBJ1-1; 8 nucleotides line up with TRBD1. The germline V gene encodes CDR1 LNHDA and CDR2 SQIVND (reference sequence). Trimming removed 5 bases from V and 1 base from J; junction bases left unmatched: 3. This CDR3 region has 14 residues. The CDR3 reads CASSEGQENTEAFF. The CDR3 region has the DNA TGTGCCAGTAGTGAGGGACAGGAGAACACTGAAGCTTTCTTT.

The chain is built from TRBV13 and TRBJ1-2; a possible D gene is TRBD1 (5 bases). Trimming took off 5 bases at V and 5 bases at J, with 15 bases between the two ends. The germline V gene encodes CDR1 PRHDT and CDR2 FYEKMQ (reference sequence). The CDR3 is made up of 14 amino acids. CDR3 DNA: TGTGCCAGCAGCCTAACACCCAGGGATTATGGCTACACCTTC. Translation: CASSLTPRDYGYTF.

The chain is built from TRBV7-3 and TRBJ2-2; 7 nucleotides match TRBD1. V lost 4 bases, J lost 6 bases, and 8 bases stayed unmatched. CDR1 is SGHTA, CDR2 FQGTGA, per germline. CDR3 length: 15 amino acids. CDR3 sequence (DNA): TGTGCCAGCAGCTCCGTAGGGGGCGCGCCCGGGGAGCTGTTTTTT. It codes for CASSSVGGAPGELFF.